This is a list of T cell receptor beta chains from one sample in a study of blood T cell repertoires in COVID-19. TCRdb's table, derived via immunoSEQ multiplex PCR, lists solely in-frame clones and lacks some. The sample carries 20,000 to 30,000 clones, just over 90% recorded once. Sequencing was done on a sample of peripheral blood. All receptors come from a human donor in a cohort sampled during active COVID-19. Both conserved end residues are part of each CDR3. Fields, in order: clone size, J gene, D gene, V gene, CDR3 protein, CDR3 DNA. D genes are given only for firm matches. A row's size may be missing; if present it is once, few, many or a size class.

NA,TRBJ2-5,NA,TRBV6-5,CASTLSGTLQETQYF,TGTGCCAGTACTCTTTCCGGGACACTCCAAGAGACCCAGTACTTC
NA,TRBJ1-1,TRBD1,TRBV12-3/TRBV12-4,CASSYDRETEAFF,TGTGCCAGCAGTTATGACAGGGAGACTGAAGCTTTCTTT
NA,TRBJ1-2,TRBD1,TRBV4-1,CASSHGRGQGGGYTF,TGCGCCAGCAGCCACGGCCGAGGACAGGGCGGCGGCTACACCTTC
once,TRBJ2-3,TRBD2,TRBV9,CASSSPGTSGGLADTQYF,TGTGCCAGCAGCTCTCCCGGGACTAGCGGGGGACTAGCAGATACGCAGTATTTT
NA,TRBJ2-1,TRBD1,TRBV2,CASRYRGLNEQFF,TGTGCCAGCAGGTACAGGGGGCTCAATGAGCAGTTCTTC
NA,TRBJ1-1,TRBD1,TRBV2,CASRGTGWTEAFF,TGTGCCAGCAGGGGGACAGGGTGGACTGAAGCTTTCTTT
once,TRBJ1-1,NA,TRBV15,CATSVGGMNTEAFF,TGTGCCACCTCCGTGGGGGGGATGAACACTGAAGCTTTCTTT
NA,TRBJ2-1,TRBD2,TRBV10-2,CASSEPGLAGVRDNEQFF,TGCGCCAGCAGTGAGCCAGGACTAGCGGGAGTTCGCGACAATGAGCAGTTCTTC
NA,TRBJ2-7,NA,TRBV28,CASSPAHRALYEQYF,TGTGCCAGCAGTCCCGCCCACAGGGCCCTCTACGAGCAGTACTTC
NA,TRBJ1-5,NA,TRBV19,CASSLSSLNQPQHF,TGTGCCAGTAGTCTCTCCTCTCTCAATCAGCCCCAGCATTTT
NA,TRBJ2-6,TRBD1,TRBV24-1,CATSGRDRETGANVLTF,TGTGCCACCAGTGGCCGGGACAGGGAAACTGGGGCCAACGTCCTGACTTTC
NA,TRBJ2-5,TRBD2,TRBV9,CASSSSAGGGETQYF,TGTGCCAGCAGCAGCTCAGCGGGGGGCGGAGAGACCCAGTACTTC
NA,TRBJ2-3,TRBD2,TRBV6-5,CASTAAGEYTQYF,TGTGCCAGCACGGCAGCGGGAGAATATACGCAGTATTTT
NA,TRBJ2-2,TRBD1,TRBV11-2,CASSLGQSGELFF,TGTGCCAGCAGTTTGGGACAGTCCGGGGAGCTGTTTTTT
NA,TRBJ1-6,TRBD1,TRBV2,CASSVQGTSNSPLHF,TGTGCCAGCAGTGTACAGGGGACGTCCAATTCACCCCTCCACTTT
NA,TRBJ1-2,TRBD1,TRBV7-2,CASSLDSRQGGYGYTF,TGTGCCAGCAGCTTAGATAGTAGACAGGGGGGCTATGGCTACACCTTC
NA,TRBJ1-5,NA,TRBV27,CASSSRGSNQPQHF,TGTGCCAGCAGTTCAAGGGGTAGCAATCAGCCCCAGCATTTT
NA,TRBJ2-5,NA,TRBV7-2,CASSLAQGPETQYF,TGTGCCAGCAGCTTAGCGCAGGGGCCAGAGACCCAGTACTTC
NA,TRBJ1-1,TRBD1,TRBV9,CASSVAPQGTEAFF,TGTGCCAGCAGCGTAGCTCCACAGGGGACTGAAGCTTTCTTT
NA,TRBJ2-7,TRBD2,TRBV27,CASSSLPLGAGGPYGYEQYF,TGTGCCAGCAGTTCCCTCCCACTTGGAGCGGGAGGGCCCTATGGTTACGAGCAGTACTTC
NA,TRBJ2-5,NA,TRBV6-6,CASKLLGAGQQETQYF,TGTGCCAGCAAACTACTTGGGGCAGGGCAACAAGAGACCCAGTACTTC
NA,TRBJ2-1,NA,TRBV19,CASKARDEQFF,TGTGCCAGTAAAGCTCGGGATGAGCAGTTCTTC
NA,TRBJ2-1,NA,TRBV7-2,CASRPNRAYYNEQFF,TGTGCCAGCAGGCCGAACAGGGCGTACTACAATGAGCAGTTCTTC
NA,TRBJ1-2,NA,TRBV2,CASSEKSYGYTF,TGTGCCAGCAGTGAAAAGAGCTATGGCTACACCTTC